One T cell receptor beta chain is described in this entry. This sample stems from a study of technical replicates of blood from a handful of donors. This CDR3 has 18 residues. The V and J ends lost 1 base and 2 bases, in that order; junction bases with no gene match: 6. Germline CDR1 and CDR2: SGHAT and FQNNGV. The repertoire was sequenced with immunoSEQ multiplex PCR; TCRdb's copy has only in-frame clones and lacks some. The sample shows tens of thousands of clones, around 90% of them seen only once. The chain is built from TRBV11-2 and TRBJ2-1, with 12 bases that match TRBD2. The sequenced sample was T cells isolated from PBMCs. The TCR comes from a human donor in good health. CDR3 in amino acids: CASSLAGTSGYTYNEQFF. CDR3 sequence (DNA): TGTGCCAGCAGCTTAGCAGGGACTAGCGGGTATACCTACAATGAGCAGTTCTTC.